Listed below are T cell receptor beta chains from one sample, sequenced in a study of cytomegalovirus exposure and HLA in healthy donors. TCRdb keeps only in-frame clones here, not all; method: immunoSEQ multiplex PCR. The sample lists approximately 100,000 clones, roughly 70% occurring once. The specimen was PBMCs. Every receptor here comes from a woman aged 65 to 85 in good health and CMV-seropositive. The CDR3 runs from the conserved cysteine through the conserved F or W. Each record gives: CDR3 length, J gene, V gene, CDR3 protein.

14,TRBJ2-5,TRBV5-1,CASSPTGGQETQYF
17,TRBJ1-2,TRBV10-3,CAISESFRAEDPYGYTF
20,TRBJ2-2,TRBV7-8,CASSSPRASGGLGNTGELFF
11,TRBJ1-4,TRBV6-1,CASSGRLGQFF
14,TRBJ2-3,TRBV7-8,CASSSGHPTDTQYF
14,TRBJ1-5,TRBV2,CASNEQGRNQPQHF
13,TRBJ2-1,TRBV18,CASSPDGDNEQFF
14,TRBJ2-7,TRBV5-6,CASSFSGQPYEQYF
15,TRBJ2-5,TRBV9,CASSPQGGEGETQYF
14,TRBJ1-1,TRBV25-1,CASTRQEMNTEAFF
16,TRBJ1-6,TRBV30,CAWRTQGALYNSPLHF
14,TRBJ2-1,TRBV7-3,CASSFDRGGNEQFF
14,TRBJ1-1,TRBV14,CASSQVQGYTEAFF
20,TRBJ2-5,TRBV4-3,CASSQDGGLAGAGTLKTQYF
16,TRBJ2-5,TRBV4-1,CASSRGPGLAGETQYF
20,TRBJ2-4,TRBV30,CAWNPPGLAGGPSAKNIQYF
12,TRBJ1-1,TRBV16,CASSQGGTEAFF
19,TRBJ1-4,TRBV18,CASSSGERAWLSTNEKLFF
15,TRBJ2-5,TRBV7-7,CASSDRGGLSETQYF
16,TRBJ2-2,TRBV6-6,CASTQAGQGGGGELFF
16,TRBJ2-7,TRBV30,CALSGGGGVHTYEQYF
15,TRBJ1-4,TRBV6-6,CASSYSGGGYEKLFF
12,TRBJ2-1,TRBV11-1,CASSPIVGQGFF
14,TRBJ1-2,TRBV9,CASSTTRVSYGYTF
16,TRBJ1-3,TRBV9,CASSSERGGVRNTIYF
13,TRBJ1-2,TRBV7-9,CASSLGLSYGYTF
13,TRBJ1-1,TRBV30,CAWADIGGTEAFF
13,TRBJ1-1,TRBV27,CASKEGLVTEAFF
12,TRBJ1-2,TRBV2,CASKAGNYGYTF
14,TRBJ1-1,TRBV10-3,CAITIGQGSTEAFF